A single sample gave rise to the 17 T cell receptor beta chains below, sequenced in a study of T cell responses to AZD1222 COVID-19 vaccine. Sequencing was performed with immunoSEQ multiplex PCR; in TCRdb, only in-frame clones are kept and a portion is missing. The profile shows about 150,000 clones, roughly 92% of them singletons. The material sequenced was peripheral blood, taken on day 0 of AZD1222 vaccination. The receptors here all came from an adult in good health.

This clone occurred a few times. J is TRBJ2-7 and V is TRBV3-1 (or the pseudogene TRBV3-2); 10 bases fit TRBD1. The V gene end was trimmed by 4 bases and the J gene end by 4 bases; junction bases not matched to a gene: 4. The CDR3 length is 14 residues. Germline loops: CDR1 LGHDT, CDR2 YNNKEL (reference sequence). CDR3 sequence reads: CASSPDRGRYEQYF. CDR3 DNA: TGTGCCAGCAGCCCAGACAGGGGGCGGTACGAGCAGTACTTC.

The J gene is TRBJ1-2, the V gene TRBV7-2; D is uncertain. The CDR3 sequence is 16 residues long. Germline V lookup: CDR1 SGHTA, CDR2 FQGNSA. The ends were cut back, 2 bases at V and 3 bases at J, with 16 bases in the middle. The CDR3 is CASSLIPSGGYYGYTF. The CDR3 DNA reads as TGTGCCAGCAGCTTAATCCCGTCCGGAGGGTACTATGGCTACACCTTC.

This sequence joins TRBV6-5 and TRBJ1-1, with a possible D match to TRBD1 (5 bases). Germline-derived CDR1 and CDR2 are MNHEY and SVGAGI. Trimming left V 6 bases short and J 0 bases short, with 11 bases between. The CDR3 loop spans 14 amino acids. The CDR3 region has the DNA TGTGCCAGCAGGAAGACAGAAATGAACACTGAAGCTTTCTTT. Amino acids: CASRKTEMNTEAFF.

In its sample, this clone was seen a few times. The chain recombines TRBV27 with TRBJ1-2; 8 nucleotides match TRBD1. The V and J ends lost 4 bases and 4 bases, in that order; junction bases with no gene match: 2. Germline V gene sequence: CDR1 MNHEY, CDR2 SMNVEV (reference sequence). The CDR3 consists of 13 residues. This CDR3 reads CASSSTGVYGYTF. DNA of the CDR3: TGTGCCAGCAGTTCGACAGGGGTCTATGGCTACACCTTC.

CDR3 DNA sequence: TGTGCCACCAGCTTTCGAGACGACAGGAGAAGTAGTCGGGAGCTGTTTTTT. It codes for CATSFRDDRRSSRELFF. V and J are TRBV15 and TRBJ2-2; weak D call: TRBD1 (6 bases). Germline V CDR1 and CDR2: LNHNV, YYDKDF (reference sequence). V shed 5 bases and J shed 9 bases, with 25 bases lying between them. This CDR3 region has 17 residues.

V is TRBV5-1 and J is TRBJ2-2; 8 nucleotides agree with TRBD1. CDR1 is SGHRS and CDR2 is YFSETQ in the germline V gene. After removal of 4 bases from V and 5 bases from J, the junction contained 7 bases not matched to a gene. The CDR3 consists of 15 residues. This CDR3 is CASSPITGGTGELFF. CDR3 in DNA: TGCGCCAGCAGCCCGATAACAGGGGGGACCGGGGAGCTGTTTTTT.

The sample holds one count of this clone. The V gene is TRBV13, the J gene TRBJ2-1; D gene unclear. The CDR3 is made up of 11 amino acids. V lost 5 bases and J 8 bases, leaving 7 bases between the germline ends. CDR1 is PRHDT and CDR2 is FYEKMQ in the germline V gene (reference sequence). The CDR3 DNA reads TGTGCCAGCAGCCCCGGACATGAGCAGTTCTTC. Translating gives CASSPGHEQFF.

A single count supports this clone. J is TRBJ2-7 and V is TRBV3-1 (or the pseudogene TRBV3-2); D is possibly TRBD1 or TRBD2 (5 bases each). V was trimmed by 0 bases and J by 3 bases, leaving 9 bases between them. Germline loops: CDR1 LGHDT, CDR2 YNNKEL (reference sequence). The CDR3 runs 14 residues. The CDR3 DNA sequence: TGTGCCAGCAGCCAAGAGGCGAGGGGCTACGAGCAGTACTTC. This sequence encodes CASSQEARGYEQYF.

The genes are TRBV12-3 or TRBV12-4 and TRBJ1-5; D perhaps matches TRBD1 (5 bases). The germline V and J ends were trimmed by 10 bases and 4 bases, with 14 bases remaining between them. This CDR3 has 13 residues. The DNA for the CDR3 is TGTGCCACCCTGGGGCACCTAAATCAGCCCCAGCATTTT. This sequence encodes CATLGHLNQPQHF.

The chain links TRBV2 to TRBJ1-4; tentatively, D is TRBD1 (5 bases). This CDR3 region has 14 residues. Germline V gives CDR1 SNHLY, CDR2 FYNNEI. V was trimmed by 3 bases and J by 1 base, leaving 6 bases between them. The CDR3 nucleotides read TGTGCCAGCAGTGAGGGGGGAACTAATGAAAAACTGTTTTTT. Encoded protein: CASSEGGTNEKLFF.

The gene calls are TRBV14 and TRBJ2-7; D is unresolved. The CDR3 contains 12 residues. The V end lost 4 bases, the J end lost 2 bases, and 6 bases lay between the germline ends. Germline CDR1 SGHDN, CDR2 FVKESK. The CDR3 loop reads CASSPSPYEQYF. The CDR3 DNA reads as TGTGCCAGCAGCCCCTCCCCCTACGAGCAGTACTTC. Full variable domain (rest looked up from reference TRBV14 and TRBJ2-7): EAGVTQFPSHSVIEKGQTVTLRCDPISGHDNLYWYRRVMGKEIKFLLHFVKESKQDESGMPNNRFLAERTGGTYSTLKVQPAELEDSGVYFCASSPSPYEQYFGPGTRLTVT.

This clone has just a few counts. This chain connects TRBV11-2 to TRBJ2-1; D is unclear. This CDR3 has 15 residues. V lost 5 bases and J 0 bases, leaving 11 bases between the germline ends. The germline V gene has CDR1 SGHAT and CDR2 FQNNGV. The CDR3 sequence: CASSPVLSSYNEQFF. CDR3 coding DNA: TGTGCCAGCAGCCCGGTCCTTAGCTCCTACAATGAGCAGTTCTTC.

V is TRBV28 and J is TRBJ1-2, with unresolved D. V dropped 1 base and J dropped 4 bases, with 10 bases sitting between them. This CDR3 has 14 amino acids. CDR1 is MDHEN and CDR2 is SYDVKM in the germline V gene. The CDR3, as DNA: TGTGCCAGCAGTTTATCCCCCAGAAGCTATGGCTACACCTTC. It is translated as CASSLSPRSYGYTF.

The J gene is TRBJ2-2, the V gene TRBV12-3 or TRBV12-4, with D tentatively TRBD2 (6 bases). The V end lost 3 bases, the J end lost 4 bases, and 6 bases lay between the germline ends. This CDR3 spans 13 amino acids. The CDR3 nucleotides are TGTGCCAGCAGTTTGGGGGGCACCGGGGAGCTGTTTTTT. Translated: CASSLGGTGELFF.

With regard to this clone: Within the sample, other DNA sequences also encode this same CDR3. J is TRBJ2-7 and V is TRBV18; D gene ambiguous. V was pared by 0 bases and J by 6 bases, with 6 bases between. Per germline, CDR1 KGHSH and CDR2 LQKENI. The CDR3 totals 12 residues. The DNA of the CDR3 is TGTGCCAGCTCACCACCGGGTGGCGAGCAGTACTTC. Encoded protein: CASSPPGGEQYF.

This clone came up once. The chain combines TRBV19 with TRBJ1-5; D is ambiguous. Germline-derived CDR1 and CDR2 are LNHDA and SQIVND (reference sequence). The CDR3 runs to 20 residues. V was clipped by 1 base and J by 6 bases, with 28 bases between them. CDR3 in amino acids: CASSIAFTGWGRGQSQPQHF. CDR3 nucleotide sequence: TGTGCCAGTAGTATAGCTTTTACCGGCTGGGGTCGAGGGCAATCTCAGCCCCAGCATTTT.

The V call is TRBV12-3 or TRBV12-4, the J call TRBJ1-2, with D tentatively TRBD1 (5 bases). The germline V and J ends were trimmed by 6 bases and 4 bases, with 9 bases remaining between them. The CDR3 loop spans 12 amino acids. For the CDR3, the DNA is TGTGCCAGCAGCACAGGTGGCTATGGCTACACCTTC. Translation: CASSTGGYGYTF.